These 32 T cell receptor beta chains were sequenced from one sample in a study of shared clonotypes between healthy human individuals. Cells designated naive CD8 were CD45RO-negative and were positively selected for CCR7, with terminally differentiated effector memory CD45RA+ cells excluded. Libraries were prepared by immunoSEQ multiplex PCR; TCRdb keeps only in-frame clonotypes and omits some of them. This sample yields around 1,900,000 clones, of which just over 90% are seen a single time; about 1.6% belongs to the top ten. The sample was naive CD8+ T cells from PBMCs. The receptors originated from a man aged 18 to 30 in good health. Some clones in this sample may be carry-over from other donors' samples.

The chain couples TRBV6-6 to TRBJ1-3; D may be TRBD1 (5 bases). The CDR3 spans 16 residues. Trimming left V 6 bases short and J 2 bases short, with 17 bases between. Germline V gene sequence: CDR1 MNHNY, CDR2 SVGAGI (reference sequence). CDR3 amino acids: CASRWKGDITGNTIYF. CDR3 nucleotides: TGTGCCAGCAGATGGAAAGGGGATATAACTGGAAACACCATATATTTT.

The V gene is TRBV7-2, the J gene TRBJ1-1; D ambiguous. Germline V gives CDR1 SGHTA, CDR2 FQGNSA. The CDR3 sequence is 15 residues long. Deletions cut 3 bases from V and 4 bases from J, with 15 bases between. The CDR3 sequence is CASSFLRREVTEAFF. CDR3 DNA: TGTGCCAGCAGCTTTTTGAGGCGTGAGGTCACTGAAGCTTTCTTT.

Details on this clone: The identical CDR3 is also encoded by other nucleotide sequences in the sample. The CDR3 region has the DNA TGTGCCAGCAGTTTAAGGGGGTTCAATCAGCCCCAGCATTTT. It yields the protein CASSLRGFNQPQHF. This rearrangement joins TRBV28 to TRBJ1-5; a possible D gene is TRBD1 (6 bases). Trimming pared 2 bases from V and 3 bases from J, leaving 8 bases between. This CDR3 has 14 residues. The germline CDR1 and CDR2 sequences are MDHEN and SYDVKM. The variable domain in full, completed from reference TRBV28 and TRBJ1-5, reads DVKVTQSSRYLVKRTGEKVFLECVQDMDHENMFWYRQDPGLGLRLIYFSYDVKMKEKGDIPEGYSVSREKKERFSLILESASTNQTSMYLCASSLRGFNQPQHFGDGTRLSIL.

The chain is built from TRBV27 and TRBJ2-3; D is undetermined. V lost 7 bases to trimming and J lost 4 bases, with 15 bases between them. The germline gives CDR1 MNHEY, CDR2 SMNVEV (reference sequence). The CDR3 consists of 14 residues. CDR3 loop: CASTEGPGADTQYF. The CDR3 DNA sequence: TGTGCCAGCACCGAAGGACCGGGCGCAGATACGCAGTATTTT.

The chain joins TRBV10-2 to TRBJ2-1; 11 positions match TRBD2. The germline gives CDR1 WSHSY, CDR2 SAAADI. The ends lost 0 bases at V and 3 bases at J; junction bases unmatched: 7. The CDR3 sequence is 18 residues long. Here the CDR3 DNA reads TGCGCCAGCAGTGAGTCGATTCTTGGGACTAGCGGCTACAATGAGCAGTTCTTC. Translated: CASSESILGTSGYNEQFF.

The rearrangement links TRBV9 to TRBJ1-2; 8 nucleotides match TRBD1. Germline V gives CDR1 SGDLS, CDR2 YYNGEE. The CDR3 loop spans 15 amino acids. Trimming removed 0 bases from V and 3 bases from J; junction bases left unmatched: 4. The CDR3 DNA reads as TGTGCCAGCAGCGTAGTTATGGGACAGGACTATGGCTACACCTTC. Translation gives CASSVVMGQDYGYTF. Full variable domain (remainder filled in from reference TRBV9 and TRBJ1-2): DSGVTQTPKHLITATGQRVTLRCSPRSGDLSVYWYQQSLDQGLQFLIQYYNGEERAKGNILERFSAQQFPDLHSELNLSSLELGDSALYFCASSVVMGQDYGYTFGSGTRLTVV.

This chain links TRBV29-1 with TRBJ1-5; TRBD1 agrees at 10 bases. Germline-derived CDR1 and CDR2 are SQVTM and ANQGSEA. V lost 6 bases and J lost 7; bases outside the gene matches: 6. This CDR3 spans 13 amino acids. CDR3 nucleotide sequence: TGCAGCGTCAAAGGGGGACAGGGGCAGCCCCAGCATTTT. This sequence encodes CSVKGGQGQPQHF.

The chain combines TRBV6-5 with TRBJ2-2, with no clear D. CDR1 and CDR2 from the germline V gene are MNHEY and SVGAGI. The CDR3 contains 14 residues. Trimming removed 0 bases at V and 5 bases at J, with 7 bases between. The CDR3 DNA sequence: TGTGCCAGCAGTTACTCGATCCCAACCGGGGAGCTGTTTTTT. Translation gives CASSYSIPTGELFF.

V is TRBV15 and J is TRBJ2-5; D is perhaps TRBD1 (5 bases). CDR1 LNHNV and CDR2 YYDKDF come from the germline V gene (reference sequence). The CDR3 has 13 amino acids. The germline V and J ends were trimmed by 8 bases and 2 bases, with 12 bases remaining between them. The CDR3 DNA reads TGTGCCACCGCCAAAGGGGTGCAAGAGACCCAGTACTTC. The encoded protein is CATAKGVQETQYF.

Regarding this clone: Within the sample, other DNA sequences also encode this same CDR3. V usage is TRBV28 and J usage is TRBJ1-1; no definite D call. The CDR3 consists of 12 residues. Germline V gene sequence: CDR1 MDHEN, CDR2 SYDVKM. Trimming stripped 6 bases from V and 5 bases from J, with 10 bases between. This CDR3 is CASSLSGTEAFF. CDR3 DNA sequence: TGTGCCAGCAGCCTCTCGGGTACTGAAGCTTTCTTT.

The chain joins TRBV5-6 to TRBJ2-1; D not resolved. The germline gives CDR1 SGHDT, CDR2 YYEEEE. The CDR3 covers 16 residues. V dropped 0 bases and J dropped 5 bases, with 15 bases sitting between them. The CDR3 region is CASSLARLVGHNEQFF. The CDR3 DNA sequence: TGTGCCAGCAGCTTGGCGCGTCTAGTCGGCCACAATGAGCAGTTCTTC.

The chain uses TRBV29-1 and TRBJ1-2; D is ambiguous. The germline V gene has CDR1 SQVTM and CDR2 ANQGSEA. CDR3 length: 11 residues. Trimming took off 7 bases at V and 4 bases at J, with 10 bases between the two ends. The CDR3, as DNA: TGCAGCGAAGAAGGGCCCTATGGCTACACCTTC. This encodes CSEEGPYGYTF.

V gene TRBV9 combines with J gene TRBJ2-1; D is possibly TRBD1 (6 bases). CDR1 and CDR2 from the germline V gene are SGDLS and YYNGEE. Deletions cut 5 bases from V and 5 bases from J, with 17 bases between. CDR3 length equals 15 residues. CDR3 coding DNA: TGTGCCAGCAGGGGCCCCGGGACATACAACAATGAGCAGTTCTTC. It specifies CASRGPGTYNNEQFF.

The chain links TRBV27 to TRBJ2-7, with 7 bases that match TRBD2. Germline V gene sequence: CDR1 MNHEY, CDR2 SMNVEV (reference sequence). V was pared by 6 bases and J by 8 bases, with 10 bases of the junction left unmatched. The CDR3 totals 13 residues. The CDR3 spells CASSPGLGAQQYF. CDR3 bases: TGTGCCAGCAGCCCTGGACTAGGTGCTCAGCAGTACTTC.

Concerning this clone itself: This same CDR3 is encoded by further DNA sequences in the sample. This chain links TRBV27 with TRBJ1-1; D unclear. Germline V gene data show CDR1 as MNHEY and CDR2 as SMNVEV (reference sequence). CDR3 length equals 13 residues. V lost 3 bases, J lost 1 base, and 6 bases lay in between. The CDR3 here is CASSFAGNTEAFF. The DNA of the CDR3 is TGTGCCAGCAGTTTCGCAGGGAACACTGAAGCTTTCTTT.

Details on this clone: A read error may produce the germline difference seen at one junction end. The chain is built from TRBV27 and TRBJ2-2; D remains unclear. Germline CDR1 reads MNHEY; CDR2 reads SMNVEV (reference sequence). This CDR3 region has 13 residues. CDR3 region: CASSLFSTGELFF. CDR3 coding DNA: TGTGCCAGCAGCTTATTCTCCACCGGGGAGCTGTTTTTT.

This rearrangement joins TRBV11-2 to TRBJ2-3; 8 nucleotides align to TRBD2. V shed 4 bases and J 2 bases; nucleotides not matched to a gene: 11. Germline loops: CDR1 SGHAT, CDR2 FQNNGV. This CDR3 comprises 17 residues. CDR3 sequence: CASSSRLGSGTTDTQYF. The CDR3, as DNA: TGTGCCAGCAGCTCACGTCTTGGTAGCGGGACCACAGATACGCAGTATTTT.

The rearrangement joins TRBV6-1 to TRBJ2-7; TRBD2 agrees at 14 bases. Trimming took 4 bases from V and 4 from J; bases not matched to a gene: 0. Germline CDR1 is MNHNS and CDR2 is SASEGT. CDR3 length: 14 residues. In DNA, the CDR3 is TGTGCCAGCAGTGGACTAGCGGGAGGGTACGAGCAGTACTTC. Translated: CASSGLAGGYEQYF.

This clone was seen more than once but under ten times. The chain is built from TRBV28 and TRBJ1-1; a possible D gene is TRBD1 (5 bases). Trimming took off 3 bases at V and 6 bases at J, with 8 bases between the two ends. The germline CDR1 and CDR2 sequences are MDHEN and SYDVKM. CDR3 length: 12 residues. CDR3 amino acids: CASSFPGPEAFF. In nucleotides, the CDR3 is TGTGCCAGCAGTTTCCCAGGGCCTGAAGCTTTCTTT.

The chain links TRBV21-1 to TRBJ2-4; the table's D call TRBD1 went unverified against the DNA. TRBV21-1 is classified as a pseudogene. The CDR3 is 13 amino acids. The CDR3: CASSKAWAGIQYF. CDR3 DNA sequence: TGTGCCAGCAGCAAAGCTTGGGCTGGCATTCAGTACTTC.

The CDR3: CASSQDRTSGSPYEQYF. CDR3 coding DNA: TGCGCCAGCAGCCAAGATCGAACTAGCGGCTCCCCCTACGAGCAGTACTTC. The rearrangement uses TRBV4-1 and TRBJ2-7, with 8 positions matching TRBD2. Germline CDR1 reads MGHRA; CDR2 reads YSYEKL. The length of the CDR3 is 17 residues. The V segment lost 0 bases and the J segment 2 bases; nucleotides outside the gene matches: 9.

The gene calls are TRBV7-9 and TRBJ2-7, with a weak D call TRBD2 (6 bases). The CDR3 sequence is 19 residues long. V dropped 0 bases and J dropped 0 bases, with 21 bases sitting between them. Looked up from germline, CDR1 is SEHNR and CDR2 is FQNEAQ (reference sequence). This CDR3 is CASSLAGVNRAGSSYEQYF. The CDR3 bases are TGTGCCAGCAGCTTAGCGGGGGTTAATAGAGCGGGTAGCTCCTACGAGCAGTACTTC.

This clone was counted a single time. CDR3 DNA: TGTGCCAGCAGCTTAGCGGACGGAAGTTTCGGAGGCACTGAAGCTTTCTTT. Residues: CASSLADGSFGGTEAFF. The chain links TRBV7-8 to TRBJ1-1; no clear D gene. Germline V gene sequence: CDR1 SGHVS, CDR2 FQNEAQ. This CDR3 contains 17 residues. Trimming removed 0 bases from V and 4 bases from J, with 18 bases in between. Using reference TRBV7-8 and TRBJ1-1 for the parts outside the CDR3, the full variable domain is GAGVSQSPRYKVAKRGQDVALRCDPISGHVSLFWYQQALGQGPEFLTYFQNEAQLDKSGLPSDRFFAERPEGSVSTLKIQRTQQEDSAVYLCASSLADGSFGGTEAFFGQGTRLTVV.

To note about this clone: Other DNA sequences of this sample code for an identical CDR3. The chain employs TRBV28 and TRBJ1-1; D uncertain. V lost 6 bases, J lost 5 bases, and 10 bases lay in between. Per the germline V gene, CDR1 is MDHEN and CDR2 is SYDVKM. This CDR3 has 12 residues. CDR3 in DNA: TGTGCCAGCAGACGGGGAGGGACTGAAGCTTTCTTT. Translating it yields CASRRGGTEAFF.

This rearrangement joins TRBV4-1 to TRBJ2-7; TRBD1 matches 9 bases. Trimming at V came to 0 bases and at J to 4 bases, leaving 10 bases not matched to a gene. Germline CDR1 reads MGHRA; CDR2 reads YSYEKL. The CDR3 loop spans 17 amino acids. Here the CDR3 reads CASSQDEPDRGTYEQYF. In nucleotides, the CDR3 is TGCGCCAGCAGCCAAGACGAGCCGGACAGGGGAACGTACGAGCAGTACTTC.

The chain carries TRBV7-8 and TRBJ1-2; the D is unclear. The V end was cut by 2 bases, the J end by 4 bases, with 8 bases between. CDR1 and CDR2 from the germline V gene are SGHVS and FQNEAQ. CDR3 size: 13 residues. CDR3 loop: CASSLLSTYGYTF. The CDR3, as DNA: TGTGCCAGCAGCTTACTATCAACCTATGGCTACACCTTC.

V and J are TRBV15 and TRBJ2-2; the D is unclear. V lost 0 bases to trimming and J lost 3 bases, with 8 bases between them. Germline CDR1 LNHNV, CDR2 YYDKDF (reference sequence). This CDR3 spans 15 amino acids. The CDR3 sequence: CATSRDISYTGELFF. The CDR3 nucleotides read TGTGCCACCAGCAGAGATATCAGTTACACCGGGGAGCTGTTTTTT.

A word on this clone: This specimen includes other DNA sequences encoding the same CDR3. J is TRBJ2-7 and V is TRBV5-1; D is ambiguous. The CDR3 sequence is 11 residues long. Germline V gene lookup returns CDR1 SGHRS and CDR2 YFSETQ. Trimming stripped 4 bases from V and 2 bases from J, with 4 bases between. The CDR3 sequence: CASSPAYEQYF. The CDR3 DNA reads TGCGCCAGCAGCCCGGCCTACGAGCAGTACTTC.

The chain employs TRBV19 and TRBJ1-2; TRBD1 matches 7 bases. The junction had 10 bases not matched to a gene; V was cut back by 8 bases and J by 4 bases. This CDR3 contains 14 residues. Germline CDR1 is LNHDA and CDR2 is SQIVND (reference sequence). The CDR3 DNA reads TGTGCCAGTTCTACAGGGGAAGTTGGCTATGGCTACACCTTC. Protein product: CASSTGEVGYGYTF.

This clone was detected only once. A read error may produce the germline difference seen at one junction end. CDR3 sequence reads: CASSHDSRSNYGYTF. The CDR3 DNA reads TGCGCCAGCAGCCACGACAGCAGATCTAACTATGGCTACACCTTC. This chain connects TRBV7-9 to TRBJ1-2; maybe TRBD1 (5 bases). This CDR3 is built from 15 residues. Germline V gives CDR1 SEHNR, CDR2 FQNEAQ (reference sequence).

V usage is TRBV7-7 and J usage is TRBJ2-5, with D possibly matching TRBD2 (5 bases). Trimming took off 5 bases at V and 2 bases at J, with 18 bases between the two ends. Germline CDR1 SSHAT, CDR2 FNYEAQ (reference sequence). This CDR3 has 16 amino acids. The DNA of the CDR3 is TGTGCCAGCAGCCCCTCCCGGCGGGTAGGGCAAGAGACCCAGTACTTC. Translating it yields CASSPSRRVGQETQYF.

The V and J genes are TRBV7-3 and TRBJ2-7; D is perhaps TRBD1 (7 bases). The CDR3 consists of 15 residues. V lost 2 bases to trimming and J lost 0 bases, with 11 bases between them. Germline loops: CDR1 SGHTA, CDR2 FQGTGA. Here the CDR3 reads CASSLAGGSSYEQYF. As DNA, the CDR3 is TGTGCCAGCAGCTTAGCAGGGGGGAGCTCCTACGAGCAGTACTTC.